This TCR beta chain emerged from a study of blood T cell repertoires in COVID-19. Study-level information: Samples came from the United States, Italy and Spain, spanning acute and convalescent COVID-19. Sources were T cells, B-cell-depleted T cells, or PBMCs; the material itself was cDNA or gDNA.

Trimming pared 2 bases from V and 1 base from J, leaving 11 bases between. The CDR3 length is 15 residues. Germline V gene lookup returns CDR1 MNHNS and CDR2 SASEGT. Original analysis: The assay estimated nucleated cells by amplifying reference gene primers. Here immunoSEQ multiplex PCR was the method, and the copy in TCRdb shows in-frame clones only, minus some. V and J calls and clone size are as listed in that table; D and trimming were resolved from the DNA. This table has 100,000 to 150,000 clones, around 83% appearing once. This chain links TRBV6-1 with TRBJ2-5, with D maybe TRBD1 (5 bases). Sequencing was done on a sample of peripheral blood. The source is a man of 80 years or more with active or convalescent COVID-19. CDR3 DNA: TGTGCCAGCAGTGAAAGGACACGTAGCCAAGAGACCCAGTACTTC. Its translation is CASSERTRSQETQYF.